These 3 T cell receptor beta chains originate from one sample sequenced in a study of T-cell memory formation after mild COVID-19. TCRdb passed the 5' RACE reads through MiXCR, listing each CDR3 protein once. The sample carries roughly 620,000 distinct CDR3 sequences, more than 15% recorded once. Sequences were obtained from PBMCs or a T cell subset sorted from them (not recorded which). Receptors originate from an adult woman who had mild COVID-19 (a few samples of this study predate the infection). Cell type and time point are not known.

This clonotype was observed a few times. CDR3 sequence reads: CASSLIYAGGLETQYF. CDR3 DNA sequence: TGTGCCAGCAGCTTAATCTACGCCGGAGGGCTGGAGACCCAGTACTTC. The V call is TRBV7-9, the J call TRBJ2-5, with D possibly TRBD2 on 6 matching bases. Germline V gives CDR1 SEHNR, CDR2 FQNEAQ (reference sequence). The CDR3 sequence is 16 residues long. V shed 2 bases and J shed 5 bases, with 18 bases lying between them.

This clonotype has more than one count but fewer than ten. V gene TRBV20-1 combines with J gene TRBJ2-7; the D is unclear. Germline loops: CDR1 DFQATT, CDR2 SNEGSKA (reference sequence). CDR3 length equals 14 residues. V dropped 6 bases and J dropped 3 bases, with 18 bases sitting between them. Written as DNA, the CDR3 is TGCAGTGCGGGGTTCTCCGGGCTGAGCTACGAGCAGTACTTC. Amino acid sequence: CSAGFSGLSYEQYF.

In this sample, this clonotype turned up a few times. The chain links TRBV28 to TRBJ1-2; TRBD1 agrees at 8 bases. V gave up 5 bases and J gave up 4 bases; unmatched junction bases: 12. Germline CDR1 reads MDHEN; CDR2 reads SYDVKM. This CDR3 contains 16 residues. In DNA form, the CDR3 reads TGTGCCAGCAGTACGGACAGGGTGGAGGTGGTCTATGGCTACACCTTC. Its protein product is CASSTDRVEVVYGYTF.